Each of the 32 T cell receptor beta chains below was sequenced from the same sample in a study of blood T cell repertoires in COVID-19. Sequenced by immunoSEQ multiplex PCR; TCRdb stores in-frame clones only, minus some. Found here are 380,000 or so clones, about four fifths of them singletons; the top ten hold 0.85% to 1.2%. The sample was peripheral blood. The origin of the receptors is a human donor with acute or convalescent COVID-19. The donor label of this sample is uncertain.

The genes are TRBV6-1 and TRBJ1-6, with no clear D. The CDR3 runs 15 residues. V was pared by 2 bases and J by 8 bases, with 13 bases between. CDR1 MNHNS and CDR2 SASEGT come from the germline V gene. The CDR3 region is CASSEIAGFYSPLHF. DNA of the CDR3: TGTGCCAGCAGTGAAATTGCGGGTTTTTATTCACCCCTCCACTTT.

J is TRBJ2-3 and V is TRBV18; D might be TRBD2 (5 bases). This CDR3 contains 15 residues. The V end lost 3 bases, the J end lost 2 bases, and 12 bases lay between the germline ends. The germline V gene encodes CDR1 KGHSH and CDR2 LQKENI. The CDR3 nucleotides read TGTGCCAGCTCACCGGTGGGGAGATACACAGATACGCAGTATTTT. Its translation: CASSPVGRYTDTQYF.

This clone was recorded once. The CDR3 sequence is CASSEVGSGSVGYEQYF. DNA of the CDR3: TGTGCCAGCAGTGAAGTTGGCAGCGGGAGCGTAGGGTACGAGCAGTACTTC. This rearrangement joins TRBV2 to TRBJ2-7, with 8 bases aligning to TRBD2. V was clipped by 1 base and J by 4 bases; unmatched bases: 12. This CDR3 has 17 amino acids. CDR1 is SNHLY and CDR2 is FYNNEI in the germline V gene.

The rearrangement links TRBV6-5 to TRBJ2-2, with TRBD1 matching 10 bases. V lost 11 bases, J lost 2 bases, and 5 bases stayed unmatched. The CDR3 sequence is 14 residues long. Germline assignment: CDR1 MNHEY and CDR2 SVGAGI. This CDR3 is CAGGQGLNTGELFF. The CDR3 coding sequence is TGTGCCGGGGGACAGGGGCTAAACACCGGGGAGCTGTTTTTT.

The chain uses TRBV6-5 and TRBJ2-7; 9 positions match TRBD1. The CDR3 runs to 15 residues. V lost 7 bases, J lost 3 bases, and 10 bases stayed unmatched. Germline V lookup: CDR1 MNHEY, CDR2 SVGAGI. This CDR3 reads CASKPDRGLNYEQYF. Written as DNA, the CDR3 is TGTGCCAGCAAACCCGACAGGGGGTTGAACTACGAGCAGTACTTC.

CDR3 protein: CASSLGGRGGYTF. The CDR3 DNA is TGTGCCAGCAGCTTGGGTGGCAGGGGAGGCTACACCTTC. V usage is TRBV5-8 and J usage is TRBJ1-2; a weak D match, TRBD1 (6 bases). CDR1 is SGHTS and CDR2 is YDEGEE in the germline V gene. This CDR3 spans 13 amino acids. Trimming stripped 0 bases from V and 8 bases from J, with 11 bases between.

In DNA, the CDR3 is TGTGCCAGCTCACCGACGGGACAGAAAGAGACCCAGTACTTC. Protein: CASSPTGQKETQYF. V is TRBV18 and J is TRBJ2-5; 7 bases agree with TRBD1. CDR1 is KGHSH, CDR2 LQKENI, per germline. The CDR3 has 14 residues. V dropped 3 bases and J dropped 3; count of bases not matched to a gene: 4.

This chain uses TRBV5-6 with TRBJ1-5; D not resolved. Between the trimmed V and J ends, which lost 4 bases and 0 bases, there was a span of 11 bases. CDR1 and CDR2 (germline): SGHDT, YYEEEE. This CDR3 contains 15 residues. The CDR3: CASSRGLGSNQPQHF. Written as DNA, the CDR3 is TGTGCCAGCAGCCGTGGACTGGGTAGCAATCAGCCCCAGCATTTT.

The V gene is TRBV6-6, the J gene TRBJ2-1; 8 nucleotides agree with TRBD1. J gave up 5 bases and V 5 bases, and 2 bases lay outside the gene matches. This CDR3 spans 13 amino acids. Per germline, CDR1 MNHNY and CDR2 SVGAGI (reference sequence). The CDR3 sequence: CASSDRGHNEQFF. The CDR3 region has the DNA TGTGCCAGCAGTGACAGGGGCCACAATGAGCAGTTCTTC.

This chain joins TRBV5-7 and TRBJ2-7, with TRBD1 as a possible D gene (6 bases). TRBV5-7 is treated as an ORF (open reading frame) with a function not yet certain. The CDR3 sequence is 15 residues long. V dropped 2 bases and J dropped 2 bases, with 14 bases sitting between them. CDR3 nucleotides: TGTGCCAGCAGCTTAAATAGGGGGAGAACCTACGAGCAGTACTTC. Translation: CASSLNRGRTYEQYF.

Concerning this clone itself: Distinct nucleotide sequences in the sample also encode this CDR3. The chain combines TRBV28 with TRBJ1-5; D not certain. The germline V and J ends were trimmed by 6 bases and 4 bases, with 10 bases remaining between them. The CDR3 covers 13 residues. Germline V gene lookup returns CDR1 MDHEN and CDR2 SYDVKM. The DNA for the CDR3 is TGTGCCAGCAGCCTCACGGGGAATCAGCCCCAGCATTTT. Its translation is CASSLTGNQPQHF.

This clone was seen more than once but under ten times. The chain carries TRBV19 and TRBJ1-5; 10 nucleotides align to TRBD1. Germline assignment: CDR1 LNHDA and CDR2 SQIVND (reference sequence). Losses at the gene ends were 7 bases for V and 2 bases for J; bases not matched to a gene: 11. The CDR3 length is 17 residues. The CDR3 DNA is TGTGCCAGTACCGACCCCCGGGACAGGGGAGGCAATCAGCCCCAGCATTTT. It yields the protein CASTDPRDRGGNQPQHF.

This clone was observed once. The chain carries TRBV28 and TRBJ1-1, with a possible D match to TRBD1 (6 bases). CDR1 is MDHEN, CDR2 SYDVKM, per germline. Trimming took 3 bases from V and 4 from J, leaving 15 bases between them. The CDR3 is made up of 15 amino acids. CDR3 protein: CASSFARGVGTEAFF. The CDR3 nucleotides are TGTGCCAGCAGTTTTGCCAGGGGAGTAGGCACTGAAGCTTTCTTT.

This chain links TRBV7-2 with TRBJ2-3; D perhaps matches TRBD1 (5 bases). The germline V gene has CDR1 SGHTA and CDR2 FQGNSA. The CDR3 loop spans 15 amino acids. The V gene lost 2 bases and the J gene lost 2 bases, with 11 bases spanning the gap. The CDR3 spells CASSLTRVDTDTQYF. CDR3 DNA sequence: TGTGCCAGCAGCTTAACCAGGGTTGACACAGATACGCAGTATTTT. Full variable domain (outside the CDR3, taken from reference TRBV7-2 and TRBJ2-3): GAGVSQSPSNKVTEKGKDVELRCDPISGHTALYWYRQSLGQGLEFLIYFQGNSAPDKSGLPSDRFSAERTGGSVSTLTIQRTQQEDSAVYLCASSLTRVDTDTQYFGPGTRLTVL.

This clone was counted a few times. The CDR3 region has the DNA TGCGCCAGCAGCTTGGGCCCAGCGGTAGATACGCAGTATTTT. Protein product: CASSLGPAVDTQYF. The chain joins TRBV5-1 to TRBJ2-3, with a possible D match to TRBD2 (5 bases). CDR3 length equals 14 residues. From germline, CDR1 is SGHRS and CDR2 YFSETQ. V was clipped by 0 bases and J by 5 bases, with 10 bases between them.

This rearrangement joins TRBV12-3 or TRBV12-4 to TRBJ1-2; D is unresolved. The CDR3 length is 11 residues. The V and J ends lost 6 bases and 2 bases respectively, with 4 bases between them. CDR3 loop: CASRLNYGYTF. CDR3 DNA sequence: TGTGCCAGCAGACTAAACTATGGCTACACCTTC.

The chain couples TRBV28 to TRBJ1-5; possibly TRBD1 for D (6 bases). Germline assignment: CDR1 MDHEN and CDR2 SYDVKM. Trimming removed 8 bases from V and 6 bases from J, with 20 bases in between. The CDR3 extends over 15 amino acids. CDR3 residues: CASRAGGQISQPQHF. CDR3 nucleotides: TGTGCCAGCCGGGCCGGTGGACAGATTTCTCAGCCCCAGCATTTT.

This clone was detected only a few times. The chain links TRBV18 to TRBJ2-7; D gene uncertain. V gave up 0 bases and J gave up 3 bases, with 15 bases separating them. CDR1 and CDR2 (germline): KGHSH, LQKENI. The CDR3 spans 16 residues. This chain's CDR3 is CASSPPGRSAYYEQYF. In nucleotides, the CDR3 is TGTGCCAGCTCACCACCGGGTCGCAGCGCGTACTACGAGCAGTACTTC.

The chain employs TRBV18 and TRBJ2-1, with D perhaps TRBD2 (6 bases). The CDR3 runs 12 residues. Germline lookup yields CDR1 KGHSH and CDR2 LQKENI. Trimming pared 3 bases from V and 6 bases from J, leaving 6 bases between. CDR3 amino acids: CASSPTSNEQFF. CDR3 nucleotide sequence: TGTGCCAGCTCACCGACTAGCAATGAGCAGTTCTTC.

This rearrangement joins TRBV7-9 to TRBJ1-1; weak D call: TRBD1 (5 bases). This CDR3 comprises 15 residues. The V end lost 1 base, the J end lost 0 bases, and 9 bases lay between the germline ends. Germline lookup yields CDR1 SEHNR and CDR2 FQNEAQ (reference sequence). For the CDR3, the DNA is TGTGCCAGCAGCTTAGAAACAGGTTTGAACACTGAAGCTTTCTTT. It encodes CASSLETGLNTEAFF.

The chain employs TRBV27 and TRBJ1-5; 7 bases agree with TRBD1. J gave up 3 bases and V 5 bases, and 4 bases lay outside the gene matches. Looked up from germline, CDR1 is MNHEY and CDR2 is SMNVEV (reference sequence). There are 14 residues in the CDR3. The DNA for the CDR3 is TGTGCCAGCAGTCCAGAGGGGGCCAATCAGCCCCAGCATTTT. This gives the protein CASSPEGANQPQHF.

V gene TRBV24-1 combines with J gene TRBJ2-7; possibly TRBD2 for D (5 bases). This CDR3 has 13 amino acids. V lost 1 base to trimming and J lost 4 bases, with 7 bases between them. The germline gives CDR1 KGHDR, CDR2 SFDVKD. Here the CDR3 reads CATSDFRGYEQYF. The CDR3 DNA follows: TGTGCCACCAGTGATTTCCGGGGTTACGAGCAGTACTTC.

The rearrangement uses TRBV4-1 and TRBJ1-2; 7 bases are shared with TRBD1. There are 14 residues in the CDR3. The V and J ends lost 6 bases and 0 bases, in that order; junction bases with no gene match: 4. Per germline, CDR1 MGHRA and CDR2 YSYEKL. The CDR3 sequence is CASRPTGTNYGYTF. CDR3 coding DNA: TGCGCCAGCAGACCGACAGGGACTAACTATGGCTACACCTTC.

The chain joins TRBV7-9 to TRBJ2-5; weak D call: TRBD2 (6 bases). This CDR3 region has 16 residues. V was cut by 2 bases and J by 3 bases, with 16 bases left in between. Germline-derived CDR1 and CDR2 are SEHNR and FQNEAQ (reference sequence). The CDR3 sequence: CASSLLPGRTKETQYF. The CDR3 bases are TGTGCCAGCAGCTTATTACCAGGGAGGACCAAAGAGACCCAGTACTTC.

The chain recombines TRBV5-8 with TRBJ1-1, with a weak D call TRBD1 (5 bases). V was cut by 9 bases and J by 4 bases, with 13 bases left in between. The germline gives CDR1 SGHTS, CDR2 YDEGEE. The CDR3 runs to 12 residues. The CDR3 spells CANFWGGTEAFF. The CDR3 nucleotides are TGTGCCAACTTCTGGGGGGGCACTGAAGCTTTCTTT. The complete variable domain, with remaining parts taken from reference TRBV5-8 and TRBJ1-1, reads EAGVTQSPTHLIKTRGQQATLRCSPISGHTSVYWYQQALGLGLQFLLWYDEGEERNRGNFPPRFSGRQFPNYSSELNVNALELEDSALYLCANFWGGTEAFFGQGTRLTVV.

The chain combines TRBV6-5 with TRBJ1-1; D is possibly TRBD1 (6 bases). CDR1 is MNHEY, CDR2 SVGAGI, per germline. The CDR3 has 16 amino acids. Trimming stripped 0 bases from V and 5 bases from J, with 16 bases between. DNA of the CDR3: TGTGCCAGCAGTTACTCTTCCACAGGGCCGGGAACTGAAGCTTTCTTT. It is translated as CASSYSSTGPGTEAFF.

The rearrangement uses TRBV30 and TRBJ1-3, with D hard to call. The CDR3 is 14 residues long. The V and J ends lost 0 bases and 4 bases respectively, with 10 bases between them. CDR1 is GTSNPN, CDR2 SVGIG, per germline (reference sequence). The CDR3: CAWSVWSPGNTIYF. The CDR3 DNA is TGTGCCTGGAGTGTTTGGAGCCCGGGAAACACCATATATTTT.

The J gene is TRBJ2-1, the V gene TRBV3-1 (or the pseudogene TRBV3-2); D is uncertain. V lost 4 bases, J lost 6 bases, and 10 bases lay in between. Germline V gene lookup returns CDR1 LGHDT and CDR2 YNNKEL (reference sequence). CDR3 length equals 13 residues. Here the CDR3 DNA reads TGTGCCAGCAGCCCGAGCACCCGCAATGAGCAGTTCTTC. Protein: CASSPSTRNEQFF.

The chain recombines TRBV2 with TRBJ2-7, with 7 bases matching TRBD1. Looked up from germline, CDR1 is SNHLY and CDR2 is FYNNEI. V lost 6 bases to trimming and J lost 3 bases; unmatched junction nucleotides: 11. CDR3 length equals 15 residues. CDR3 in amino acids: CASSERGTAFYEQYF. As DNA, the CDR3 is TGTGCCAGCAGCGAGAGAGGGACAGCTTTCTACGAGCAGTACTTC.

This clone was observed once. The gene calls are TRBV10-3 and TRBJ2-7, with TRBD2 as a possible D gene (6 bases). Per the germline V gene, CDR1 is ENHRY and CDR2 is SYGVKD. The CDR3 is 15 residues long. Trimming shortened V by 0 bases and J by 5 bases, and 14 bases separated the two germline ends. CDR3 residues: CAISESGLGTHEQYF. In nucleotides, the CDR3 is TGTGCCATCAGTGAGTCGGGACTGGGAACCCACGAGCAGTACTTC.

The CDR3 sequence is CASGGGWTKTQYF. In DNA, the CDR3 is TGTGCCAGCGGGGGAGGGTGGACGAAGACCCAGTACTTC. The chain links TRBV28 to TRBJ2-5; 7 positions match TRBD2. This CDR3 is built from 13 residues. Germline trimming cut 8 bases from V and 6 bases from J; bases unmatched to any gene: 9. The germline gives CDR1 MDHEN, CDR2 SYDVKM.

The V and J genes are TRBV5-1 and TRBJ2-7, with TRBD2 matching over 7 bases. The CDR3 spans 15 residues. In germline, CDR1 is SGHRS, CDR2 YFSETQ. Unmatched junction bases numbered 6, after V lost 0 bases and J lost 3 bases. The CDR3 loop is CASSLASTSVYEQYF. The CDR3, as DNA: TGCGCCAGCAGCTTGGCTTCCACTAGCGTCTACGAGCAGTACTTC.